The 20 T cell receptor beta chains presented below share a single source sample, sequenced in a study of graft-versus-host responses after intestinal transplantation. Measured with immunoSEQ multiplex PCR; TCRdb has only the in-frame clones, and not every one. This table has 20,000 to 25,000 clones, 40% to 50% appearing once. The authors plated approximately 200,000 CFSE-labeled responder cells with approximately 200,000 irradiated, violet-dye-labeled stimulator cells. The sample consisted of alloreactive CD8+ T cells from a mixed lymphocyte reaction culture, taken before intestinal transplant. Subset in this sample: CFSE-low proliferating T cells sorted from approximately six-day pre-transplant mixed lymphocyte reaction (GvH or HvG direction). The origin of the receptors is a human patient who received an intestinal transplant.

V gene TRBV9 combines with J gene TRBJ2-5; a possible D gene is TRBD1 (6 bases). There are 17 residues in the CDR3. Germline V gene data show CDR1 as SGDLS and CDR2 as YYNGEE. V gave up 0 bases and J gave up 3 bases, with 18 bases separating them. In DNA form, the CDR3 reads TGTGCCAGCAGCGTAGTGGGGGCTACCCCATCGGAAGAGACCCAGTACTTC. Encoded protein: CASSVVGATPSEETQYF.

V is TRBV19 and J is TRBJ2-6, with TRBD1 matching over 7 bases. CDR1 is LNHDA, CDR2 SQIVND, per germline (reference sequence). The CDR3 covers 20 residues. V lost 6 bases to trimming and J lost 1 base; unmatched junction nucleotides: 18. The CDR3 DNA reads TGTGCCAGTAGCCCCCGCAAGGCAGGGGGAATCCAGTCTGGGGCCAACGTCCTGACTTTC. This encodes CASSPRKAGGIQSGANVLTF.

This clone is medium-sized (0.01 to 0.1%). In DNA form, the CDR3 reads TGTGCCAGCAGCTTAGCGCTTAGCAATCAGCCCCAGCATTTT. Its protein product is CASSLALSNQPQHF. This chain connects TRBV7-9 to TRBJ1-5; D is undetermined. The germline V and J ends were trimmed by 0 bases and 0 bases, with 3 bases remaining between them. Germline CDR1 SEHNR, CDR2 FQNEAQ (reference sequence). The CDR3 has 14 residues.

V is TRBV6-1 and J is TRBJ2-1; the D gene is possibly TRBD2 (5 bases). Trimming removed 3 bases at V and 0 bases at J, with 9 bases between. This CDR3 comprises 15 residues. CDR1 is MNHNS, CDR2 SASEGT, per germline. CDR3 amino acids: CASSESGSSYNEQFF. In DNA form, the CDR3 reads TGTGCCAGCAGTGAGAGCGGAAGCTCCTACAATGAGCAGTTCTTC.

This chain uses TRBV19 with TRBJ2-1; D is perhaps TRBD1 or TRBD2 (5 bases each). This CDR3 has 17 residues. Trimming left V 4 bases short and J 5 bases short, with 21 bases between. CDR1 is LNHDA and CDR2 is SQIVND in the germline V gene (reference sequence). The CDR3 sequence: CASSKDSGTFTNNEQFF. As DNA, the CDR3 is TGTGCCAGTAGTAAAGATTCCGGGACCTTCACAAACAATGAGCAGTTCTTC.

J is TRBJ1-1 and V is TRBV5-6; D possibly corresponds to TRBD1 (6 bases). V gave up 4 bases and J gave up 2 bases, with 18 bases separating them. Germline V gene lookup returns CDR1 SGHDT and CDR2 YYEEEE. CDR3 length: 16 amino acids. The CDR3 bases are TGTGCCAGCAGCCTACCTCCTTGGGGGGGCAACACTGAAGCTTTCTTT. The encoded protein is CASSLPPWGGNTEAFF.

The J gene is TRBJ2-1, the V gene TRBV5-1; 7 positions agree with TRBD1. This CDR3 spans 18 amino acids. Trimming cost V 0 bases and J 4 bases; bases outside gene matches: 13. Germline lookup yields CDR1 SGHRS and CDR2 YFSETQ. CDR3 loop: CASSLVVGQTLFYNEQFF. CDR3 sequence (DNA): TGCGCCAGCAGCTTGGTTGTGGGACAGACTCTTTTTTACAATGAGCAGTTCTTC.

V is TRBV30 and J is TRBJ1-4, with D perhaps matching TRBD1 (5 bases). CDR3 length equals 17 residues. Germline CDR1 and CDR2: GTSNPN and SVGIG (reference sequence). V was trimmed by 3 bases and J by 0 bases, leaving 17 bases between them. For the CDR3, the DNA is TGTGCCTGGAGCCTCCCCCGGGGCCGATCAACTAATGAAAAACTGTTTTTT. It encodes CAWSLPRGRSTNEKLFF.

In this sample, this clone is medium-sized. The V and J genes are TRBV18 and TRBJ1-1; D gene unclear. V was pared by 2 bases and J by 0 bases, with 7 bases between. Germline lookup yields CDR1 KGHSH and CDR2 LQKENI. This CDR3 contains 14 residues. The CDR3 protein is CASSPKFMNTEAFF. The CDR3 region has the DNA TGTGCCAGCTCACCAAAATTTATGAACACTGAAGCTTTCTTT.

This clone was observed a few times. The chain employs TRBV7-6 and TRBJ2-7; TRBD1 aligns across 8 bases. CDR1 and CDR2 (germline): SGHVS, FNYEAQ. This CDR3 has 13 amino acids. J gave up 6 bases and V 5 bases, and 6 bases lay outside the gene matches. CDR3 sequence reads: CASSPGQGGEQYF. The CDR3 DNA reads TGTGCCAGCAGCCCCGGACAGGGTGGCGAGCAGTACTTC.

Here the CDR3 DNA reads TGTGCCACCAGCAGAGGCATGAACCGTCGGGGCGAGCAGTTCTTC. This gives the protein CATSRGMNRRGEQFF. The gene calls are TRBV15 and TRBJ2-1; D might be TRBD1 or TRBD2, each matching 5 bases. The V end lost 1 base, the J end lost 10 bases, and 17 bases lay between the germline ends. Germline-derived CDR1 and CDR2 are LNHNV and YYDKDF (reference sequence). The CDR3 has 15 residues.

This sequence joins TRBV18 and TRBJ1-3; unclear D gene. Trimming removed 6 bases at V and 2 bases at J, with 17 bases between. Germline CDR1 is KGHSH and CDR2 is LQKENI. This CDR3 spans 16 amino acids. In DNA, the CDR3 is TGTGCCAGCTCCTTCGATGTTCAGGCAACTGGAAACACCATATATTTT. This translates into CASSFDVQATGNTIYF.

This rearrangement joins TRBV5-4 to TRBJ2-1; 9 bases agree with TRBD1. The germline gives CDR1 SGHNT, CDR2 YYREEE (reference sequence). The CDR3 is made up of 15 amino acids. V shed 4 bases and J 9 bases; nucleotides not matched to a gene: 11. Here the CDR3 DNA reads TGTGCCAGCAGCGCAACGGGACAGGGTTTTACTGAGCAGTTCTTC. This sequence encodes CASSATGQGFTEQFF. Combining the CDR3 with reference TRBV5-4 and TRBJ2-1 gives the whole variable domain ETGVTQSPTHLIKTRGQQVTLRCSSQSGHNTVSWYQQALGQGPQFIFQYYREEENGRGNFPPRFSGLQFPNYSSELNVNALELDDSALYLCASSATGQGFTEQFFGPGTRLTVL.

The V call is TRBV6-5, the J call TRBJ2-1, with 14 bases identical to TRBD2. CDR3 size: 15 residues. Unmatched junction bases numbered 5, after V lost 5 bases and J lost 8 bases. The germline CDR1 and CDR2 sequences are MNHEY and SVGAGI. The CDR3 is CASSGGTSGSYEQFF. The CDR3 DNA reads TGTGCCAGCAGTGGCGGGACTAGCGGGAGCTATGAGCAGTTCTTC.

This clone has more than one count but fewer than ten. V gene TRBV7-3 combines with J gene TRBJ2-1; 9 bases match TRBD2. CDR3 length: 17 residues. The V segment lost 3 bases and the J segment 6 bases; nucleotides outside the gene matches: 12. CDR1 SGHTA and CDR2 FQGTGA come from the germline V gene. Written as DNA, the CDR3 is TGTGCCAGCAGCTTGACGGGCGGGAGGGCCGTTGGCAATGAGCAGTTCTTC. Translation: CASSLTGGRAVGNEQFF.

This chain connects TRBV4-1 to TRBJ2-2; no clear D gene. Germline V gene sequence: CDR1 MGHRA, CDR2 YSYEKL. CDR3 length: 14 residues. V lost 1 base, J lost 3 bases, and 6 bases lay in between. The CDR3 nucleotides read TGCGCCAGCAGCCAAGGTCCAGACACCGGGGAGCTGTTTTTT. It codes for CASSQGPDTGELFF.

V and J are TRBV6-6 and TRBJ1-2; D is unclear. The CDR3 contains 12 residues. Trimming removed 2 bases from V and 1 base from J, with 2 bases in between. Per the germline V gene, CDR1 is MNHNY and CDR2 is SVGAGI (reference sequence). CDR3 sequence (DNA): TGTGCCAGCAGTTACAATAACTATGGCTACACCTTC. Translation gives CASSYNNYGYTF.

The sample holds one count of this clone. The gene calls are TRBV5-1 and TRBJ2-1, with 11 bases identical to TRBD2. Germline-derived CDR1 and CDR2 are SGHRS and YFSETQ. The V segment lost 5 bases and the J segment 2 bases; nucleotides outside the gene matches: 6. The CDR3 has 16 amino acids. DNA for the CDR3: TGCGCCAGCAGACGATTAGCGGGAGGGGCCTACAATGAGCAGTTCTTC. It codes for CASRRLAGGAYNEQFF.

The V and J genes are TRBV19 and TRBJ1-1; 8 positions agree with TRBD1. Germline CDR1 and CDR2: LNHDA and SQIVND (reference sequence). The CDR3 runs to 14 residues. Unmatched junction bases numbered 8, after V lost 5 bases and J lost 6 bases. Written as DNA, the CDR3 is TGTGCCAGTAGTCCAGGGGGCGGGATGGCTGAAGCTTTCTTT. Protein: CASSPGGGMAEAFF.

This clone was detected once. This chain uses TRBV7-9 with TRBJ2-1; a possible D gene is TRBD1 (5 bases). V lost 5 bases, J lost 3 bases, and 20 bases lay in between. The CDR3 covers 17 residues. The germline CDR1 and CDR2 sequences are SEHNR and FQNEAQ (reference sequence). CDR3 sequence: CASSPIGAKTNYNEQFF. The CDR3 DNA is TGTGCCAGCAGCCCAATTGGGGCCAAGACGAACTACAATGAGCAGTTCTTC.